The T cell receptor beta chain under discussion was sequenced for a study of T cell repertoires in cytomegalovirus infection. V trimming: 4 bases; J trimming: 5 bases; junction bases outside the gene matches: 10. The CDR3 totals 16 residues. The germline V gene encodes CDR1 MNHEY and CDR2 SMNVEV (reference sequence). With regard to this clonotype: Its antigen is currently unknown.

TCRdb re-derived calls from the reads in MiXCR, one entry per CDR3 protein. Here the sample spans hundreds of thousands of distinct CDR3 sequences, under 40% being singletons. The sequence was collected from a human donor in good health (CMV status not recorded). Some clones in this sample may be carry-over from other donors' samples. The sequenced sample was cultured CD8+ T cells from PBMCs, obtained from culture after CMV antigen stimulation. The V gene is TRBV27, the J gene TRBJ2-3, with 9 bases identical to TRBD2. CDR3 loop: CASSSDSGGRGDTQYF. DNA for the CDR3: TGTGCCAGCAGTTCAGATAGCGGGGGTCGGGGAGATACGCAGTATTTT.